The sequence of this T cell receptor beta chain was determined in a study of shared clonotypes between healthy human individuals. For the study at large: A couple of women and a few men aged 18 to 49 served as donors. The plates for each donor numbered three CD4 naive, three CD4 memory, two CD8 naive and one CD8 memory. Study-level findings and limits: Only blood was sampled; tissue repertoires likely differ.

Comment on this clone: Its target is not known.

Looked up from germline, CDR1 is SNHLY and CDR2 is FYNNEI. CDR3 length: 14 amino acids. V was clipped by 9 bases and J by 2 bases, with 15 bases between them. In the sorted-subset replicate PCRs, 150 to 200 ng DNA, around 30,000 T cell genomes, was used. Measured with immunoSEQ multiplex PCR; TCRdb has only the in-frame clones, and not every one. The data contain about 2.1 million clones, around 93% of them singletons. Positive CCR7 selection of CD45RO-negative cells yielded the naive CD8 cells, and terminally differentiated effector memory CD45RA+ cells were excluded. The source is a man younger than 35 in good health. Some clones in this sample may be carry-over from other donors' samples. Sequences were obtained from naive CD8+ T cells from PBMCs. The chain combines TRBV2 with TRBJ2-3; D gene ambiguous. The CDR3 region is CARPSVRHTDTQYF. The CDR3 coding sequence is TGTGCCAGACCGTCCGTGCGTCACACAGATACGCAGTATTTT. Full variable domain (rest looked up from reference TRBV2 and TRBJ2-3): EPEVTQTPSHQVTQMGQEVILRCVPISNHLYFYWYRQILGQKVEFLVSFYNNEISEKSEIFDDQFSVERPDGSNFTLKIRSTKLEDSAMYFCARPSVRHTDTQYFGPGTRLTVL.